These 18 T cell receptor beta chains came from one sample sequenced in a study of T-cell memory formation after mild COVID-19. One entry per CDR3 protein, called by TCRdb with MiXCR from the 5' RACE reads. Of hundreds of thousands of distinct CDR3 sequences detected, over 15% appear once; the ten largest clones hold roughly a fifth. The sequenced sample was PBMCs or a T cell subset sorted from them (not recorded which). The receptors were sampled from a man between 18 and 29 years old who had mild COVID-19 (a few samples of this study predate the infection). Cell type and time point are not known.

V is TRBV4-2 and J is TRBJ1-1; tentatively, D is TRBD1 (5 bases). The CDR3 length is 14 residues. V was pared by 4 bases and J by 3 bases, with 12 bases between. The germline V gene encodes CDR1 LGHNA and CDR2 YNFKEQ. The CDR3 DNA follows: TGTGCCAGCAGCCCTGCGCAGGGAGACACTGAAGCTTTCTTT. Its translation is CASSPAQGDTEAFF.

The chain uses TRBV18 and TRBJ1-6; 9 bases are a match to TRBD1. V gave up 3 bases and J gave up 7 bases; unmatched junction bases: 7. CDR1 is KGHSH and CDR2 is LQKENI in the germline V gene. CDR3 length equals 16 residues. CDR3: CASSPFDRGENSPLHF. The CDR3 coding sequence is TGTGCCAGCTCACCGTTTGACAGGGGGGAGAATTCACCCCTCCACTTT.

The chain is built from TRBV7-2 and TRBJ1-6; TRBD1 agrees at 8 bases. The V gene end was trimmed by 5 bases and the J gene end by 7 bases; junction bases not matched to a gene: 10. The CDR3 has 16 amino acids. Germline CDR1 is SGHTA and CDR2 is FQGNSA. CDR3 nucleotide sequence: TGTGCCAGCAGCGCGCGGCCCGGGACAGGCAATTCACCCCTCCACTTT. This codes for CASSARPGTGNSPLHF.

The rearrangement joins TRBV15 to TRBJ1-2; D is perhaps TRBD1 (6 bases). The CDR3 spans 14 residues. Trimming removed 6 bases at V and 1 base at J, with 12 bases between. Germline CDR1 and CDR2: LNHNV and YYDKDF (reference sequence). The CDR3 here is CATRPRTDNYGYTF. The DNA of the CDR3 is TGTGCCACCAGACCCCGGACAGATAACTATGGCTACACCTTC.

The chain links TRBV20-1 to TRBJ2-3; no reliable D call. Germline CDR1 and CDR2: DFQATT and SNEGSKA (reference sequence). The CDR3 is 12 amino acids. V was clipped by 5 bases and J by 6 bases, with 12 bases between them. CDR3 in DNA: TGCAGTGCTTTCTGGCCGGGCGATACGCAGTATTTT. It translates to CSAFWPGDTQYF.

This clonotype was picked up a small number of times. The chain carries TRBV6-6 and TRBJ2-3, with TRBD2 matching 8 bases. Germline values: CDR1 MNHNY, CDR2 SVGAGI (reference sequence). Trimming removed 6 bases from V and 6 bases from J; junction bases left unmatched: 11. The CDR3 is made up of 15 amino acids. The DNA for the CDR3 is TGTGCCAGCAGGTCCCGGCGGGGGGCTTTGGATACGCAGTATTTT. Amino acids: CASRSRRGALDTQYF.

The chain joins TRBV5-1 to TRBJ2-7; no reliable D call. The germline gives CDR1 SGHRS, CDR2 YFSETQ. This CDR3 is built from 15 residues. V shed 2 bases and J shed 0 bases, with 12 bases lying between them. CDR3: CASSLRSGRSYEQYF. DNA of the CDR3: TGCGCCAGCAGCTTACGATCCGGGCGCTCCTACGAGCAGTACTTC.

The J gene is TRBJ2-7, the V gene TRBV5-1; tentative D call: TRBD1 (5 bases). The V end was cut by 0 bases, the J end by 5 bases, with 12 bases between. The CDR3 sequence is 14 residues long. Germline CDR1 SGHRS, CDR2 YFSETQ. The CDR3 nucleotides are TGCGCCAGCAGCTTGGCTGGGGCAAACGACGAGCAGTACTTC. It codes for CASSLAGANDEQYF.

CDR3 DNA sequence: TGTGCCAGCAGCCCCTGGCGGGAAACTAACAATGAGCAGTTCTTC. Encoded protein: CASSPWRETNNEQFF. V gene TRBV7-2 combines with J gene TRBJ2-1, with TRBD2 as a possible D gene (6 bases). The CDR3 runs to 15 residues. The germline V gene encodes CDR1 SGHTA and CDR2 FQGNSA. V dropped 5 bases and J dropped 5 bases, with 16 bases sitting between them.

This clonotype was recorded at least ten times. This chain uses TRBV6-2 or TRBV6-3 with TRBJ2-5; no clear D. CDR1 MNHEY and CDR2 SVGEGT come from the germline V gene. The CDR3 is made up of 12 amino acids. The ends were cut back, 0 bases at V and 4 bases at J, with 3 bases in the middle. This chain's CDR3 is CASSYSTETQYF. For the CDR3, the DNA is TGTGCCAGCAGTTACTCGACAGAGACCCAGTACTTC.

This clonotype has just a few counts. This chain uses TRBV6-2 or TRBV6-3 with TRBJ2-7, with 15 bases identical to TRBD2. The CDR3 loop spans 15 amino acids. Germline CDR1 and CDR2: MNHEY and SVGEGT. V lost 3 bases to trimming and J lost 7 bases; unmatched junction nucleotides: 4. The DNA of the CDR3 is TGTGCCAGCAGTTATCCGGGACTAGCGGGGGGTGAGCAGTACGTC. It specifies CASSYPGLAGGEQYV.

This clonotype was detected only a few times. The rearrangement links TRBV6-5 to TRBJ2-7, with TRBD2 matching 9 bases. The CDR3 loop spans 14 amino acids. Losses at the gene ends were 7 bases for V and 3 bases for J; bases not matched to a gene: 7. The germline CDR1 and CDR2 sequences are MNHEY and SVGAGI. CDR3 coding DNA: TGTGCCAGCAAAAAGACTAGCGGAATCTACGAGCAGTACTTC. Protein product: CASKKTSGIYEQYF.

The CDR3 here is CASIVPGVRGEQYF. CDR3 sequence (DNA): TGTGCCAGCATAGTCCCCGGAGTCCGGGGGGAGCAGTACTTC. V is TRBV6-6 and J is TRBJ2-7; tentative D call: TRBD2 (6 bases). V was trimmed by 7 bases and J by 7 bases, leaving 20 bases between them. Per germline, CDR1 MNHNY and CDR2 SVGAGI (reference sequence). This CDR3 has 14 residues.

V and J are TRBV7-3 and TRBJ2-2, with 8 bases that match TRBD2. The CDR3 has 16 amino acids. V dropped 5 bases and J dropped 5; count of bases not matched to a gene: 10. Germline assignment: CDR1 SGHTA and CDR2 FQGTGA. As DNA, the CDR3 is TGTGCCAGCAGCCCCCGGGGTAGCGGGGTAACCGGGGAGCTGTTTTTT. Amino acids: CASSPRGSGVTGELFF.

The CDR3 DNA reads as TGTGCCACCGACAATCCAGCGGGGTTTCCGGGGGATGAGCAGTTCTTC. Translated, it gives CATDNPAGFPGDEQFF. The chain carries TRBV6-2 or TRBV6-3 and TRBJ2-1; 7 bases are shared with TRBD2. Germline trimming cut 10 bases from V and 8 bases from J; bases unmatched to any gene: 20. CDR1 and CDR2 (germline): MNHEY, SVGEGT. The CDR3 has 16 amino acids.

The chain recombines TRBV6-2 or TRBV6-3 with TRBJ1-5; D possibly corresponds to TRBD1 (5 bases). The CDR3 covers 15 residues. The germline CDR1 and CDR2 sequences are MNHEY and SVGEGT. Trimming took 2 bases from V and 2 from J, leaving 10 bases between them. The CDR3, as DNA: TGTGCCAGCAGTTACAATCCGGGACGCAATCAGCCCCAGCATTTT. Translation gives CASSYNPGRNQPQHF.

The rearrangement joins TRBV13 to TRBJ2-5; D assignment may be TRBD1 or TRBD2 (6 bases each). V lost 3 bases and J 9 bases, leaving 17 bases between the germline ends. CDR1 is PRHDT, CDR2 FYEKMQ, per germline (reference sequence). The CDR3 length is 14 residues. The chain's CDR3 is CASSLGARRGAQYF. For the CDR3, the DNA is TGTGCCAGCAGCTTGGGGGCCCGGAGGGGAGCCCAGTACTTC.

This rearrangement joins TRBV4-2 to TRBJ2-2; 16 bases line up with TRBD2. CDR1 is LGHNA and CDR2 is YNFKEQ in the germline V gene. Trimming cost V 1 base and J 4 bases; bases outside gene matches: 9. The CDR3 is 20 residues long. CDR3 residues: CASSQATGLAGGRITGELFF. The CDR3 bases are TGTGCCAGCAGCCAAGCCACGGGACTAGCGGGGGGGCGTATCACCGGGGAGCTGTTTTTT.